The 5 T cell receptor beta chains listed next were all sequenced from one sample in a study of control samples from healthy donors and cancer patients. The method was immunoSEQ multiplex PCR; TCRdb's version includes in-frame clones alone and lacks a portion of them. The top ten clones hold more than 1.2% of a sample with 170,000 or so clones, roughly 91% of them seen once. The sample comprised blood. The source of these receptors is a man in his late teens or twenties in good health.

This rearrangement joins TRBV27 to TRBJ1-4; 10 nucleotides agree with TRBD1. There are 16 residues in the CDR3. V trimming: 5 bases; J trimming: 5 bases; junction bases outside the gene matches: 8. Germline V gene lookup returns CDR1 MNHEY and CDR2 SMNVEV (reference sequence). The CDR3 protein is CASSPGPGQGNEKLFF. CDR3 nucleotide sequence: TGTGCCAGCAGTCCTGGACCGGGACAGGGGAATGAAAAACTGTTTTTT.

V is TRBV23-1 and J is TRBJ1-2, with D tentatively TRBD1 (6 bases). TRBV23-1 falls under the ORF class, with uncertain function. The CDR3 length is 16 residues. V lost 2 bases and J lost 4, with 17 bases in between. CDR3 in DNA: TGCGCCAGCAGTCAACTAAATACAACAGGGTTCTATGGCTACACCTTC. Translation gives CASSQLNTTGFYGYTF.

The rearrangement links TRBV18 to TRBJ1-5, with 7 positions matching TRBD1. The CDR3 is made up of 16 amino acids. V gave up 2 bases and J gave up 2 bases; unmatched junction bases: 6. Germline-derived CDR1 and CDR2 are KGHSH and LQKENI. DNA of the CDR3: TGTGCCAGCTCACCAGTCAGGGGGGAAGGCAATCAGCCCCAGCATTTT. Translation gives CASSPVRGEGNQPQHF.

In its sample, this clone was seen once. The rearrangement uses TRBV7-8 and TRBJ2-5, with D perhaps TRBD1 (5 bases). The V end was cut by 2 bases, the J end by 7 bases, with 11 bases between. CDR3 length: 13 residues. CDR1 is SGHVS and CDR2 is FQNEAQ in the germline V gene. The CDR3 loop reads CASSLLNQGTQYF. CDR3 DNA sequence: TGTGCCAGCAGCTTACTAAACCAGGGGACCCAGTACTTC.

In regard to this clone: One end of the junction does not line up with germline, which may come from a read error. The same CDR3 can be traced to other DNA sequences in this sample. The chain is built from TRBV14 and TRBJ2-3; D call uncertain. The CDR3 covers 12 residues. CDR1 and CDR2 from the germline V gene are SGHDN and FVKESK. CDR3 amino acids: CASSPWRDTQYF. The CDR3, as DNA: TGTGCTAGCAGCCCGTGGCGGGATACGCAGTATTTT.